One and the same sample provided the 18 T cell receptor beta chains below, sequenced in a study of blood T cell repertoires in COVID-19. Sequencing used immunoSEQ multiplex PCR; TCRdb keeps in-frame clones, though not all of them. Of some 130,000 clones listed, 88% are singletons. The sample was peripheral blood. The receptors originated from a man aged 45-65 years with acute or convalescent COVID-19.

V and J are TRBV4-2 and TRBJ1-2; a possible D gene is TRBD1 (5 bases). The CDR3 loop spans 16 amino acids. Trimming pared 1 base from V and 3 bases from J, leaving 15 bases between. The germline V gene encodes CDR1 LGHNA and CDR2 YNFKEQ. The CDR3 nucleotides are TGTGCCAGCAGCCAAGGGGTAGCTGGGGGGTACTATGGCTACACCTTC. This encodes CASSQGVAGGYYGYTF.

This CDR3 is CASRLADYSYNEQFF. CDR3 bases: TGTGCCAGTAGGTTAGCGGATTACTCCTACAATGAGCAGTTCTTC. The genes are TRBV19 and TRBJ2-1; D is perhaps TRBD2 (6 bases). V was clipped by 6 bases and J by 0 bases, with 12 bases between them. From germline, CDR1 is LNHDA and CDR2 SQIVND (reference sequence). This CDR3 has 15 amino acids.

The CDR3: CASSVGAGRNTEAFF. CDR3 coding DNA: TGCGCCAGCAGCGTGGGGGCGGGAAGGAACACTGAAGCTTTCTTT. This chain links TRBV5-1 with TRBJ1-1; possibly TRBD1 for D (6 bases). This CDR3 is built from 15 residues. V was cut by 4 bases and J by 1 base, with 14 bases left in between. Germline-derived CDR1 and CDR2 are SGHRS and YFSETQ.

J is TRBJ1-1 and V is TRBV30; 7 bases match TRBD1. This CDR3 has 16 amino acids. Germline values: CDR1 GTSNPN, CDR2 SVGIG (reference sequence). Trimming took 5 bases from V and 0 from J; bases not matched to a gene: 12. Here the CDR3 DNA reads TGTGCCTGGGGTGGAAGGGGGCCCGGGATGAACACTGAAGCTTTCTTT. Translation: CAWGGRGPGMNTEAFF.

The V and J genes are TRBV29-1 and TRBJ1-2; no firm D call. Germline CDR1 is SQVTM and CDR2 is ANQGSEA. V lost 4 bases, J lost 1 base, and 10 bases lay in between. This CDR3 has 13 residues. Written as DNA, the CDR3 is TGCAGCGTTGTCGAACAGCATAACTATGGCTACACCTTC. Amino acids: CSVVEQHNYGYTF.

The rearrangement joins TRBV28 to TRBJ1-5; D gene uncertain. The CDR3 runs 15 residues. With 4 bases removed from V and 4 bases from J, the gap between germline ends came to 14 bases. Germline V gives CDR1 MDHEN, CDR2 SYDVKM. This CDR3 reads CASSSPGIQNQPQHF. The CDR3 nucleotides are TGTGCCAGCAGTTCCCCCGGGATTCAGAATCAGCCCCAGCATTTT.

The chain carries TRBV18 and TRBJ1-1, with 7 nucleotides matching TRBD1. Germline V CDR1 and CDR2: KGHSH, LQKENI. The CDR3 sequence is 16 residues long. Losses at the gene ends were 3 bases for V and 1 base for J; bases not matched to a gene: 8. The CDR3 region has the DNA TGTGCCAGCTCACCCCCCCGACAGGGTCGGAACACTGAAGCTTTCTTT. Amino acid sequence: CASSPPRQGRNTEAFF.

Notes on this clone: Other DNA sequences in this specimen translate into the identical CDR3. The chain couples TRBV28 to TRBJ1-5; no reliable D call. The length of the CDR3 is 12 residues. V gave up 2 bases and J gave up 5 bases, with 4 bases separating them. Germline values: CDR1 MDHEN, CDR2 SYDVKM. As DNA, the CDR3 is TGTGCCAGCAGTTTAATATATCAGCCCCAGCATTTT. Translating gives CASSLIYQPQHF.

V usage is TRBV5-8 and J usage is TRBJ1-3; D is unresolved. V was pared by 4 bases and J by 0 bases, with 2 bases between. This CDR3 contains 12 residues. The germline V gene encodes CDR1 SGHTS and CDR2 YDEGEE. As DNA, the CDR3 is TGTGCCAGCAGCCTCTCTGGAAACACCATATATTTT. This translates into CASSLSGNTIYF.

The chain employs TRBV6-6 and TRBJ1-1; D is unresolved. V lost 0 bases and J 0 bases, leaving 8 bases between the germline ends. This CDR3 is built from 15 residues. Germline V gene data show CDR1 as MNHNY and CDR2 as SVGAGI (reference sequence). The CDR3, as DNA: TGTGCCAGCAGTTACTCCCAAGACTTGAACACTGAAGCTTTCTTT. As protein: CASSYSQDLNTEAFF.

This clone was counted once. DNA of the CDR3: TGTGCCACCCGAGAGGGACTAGCGGGAGTCACAGATACGCAGTATTTT. Amino acids: CATREGLAGVTDTQYF. The chain uses TRBV10-3 and TRBJ2-3, with 14 bases fitting TRBD2. The CDR3 sequence is 16 residues long. The germline CDR1 and CDR2 sequences are ENHRY and SYGVKD. V lost 10 bases to trimming and J lost 2 bases; unmatched junction nucleotides: 8.

The rearrangement links TRBV7-9 to TRBJ1-1, with a weak D call TRBD1 (6 bases). CDR3 length equals 12 residues. Trimming took off 5 bases at V and 8 bases at J, with 12 bases between the two ends. Germline V gives CDR1 SEHNR, CDR2 FQNEAQ (reference sequence). The CDR3 protein is CASSRRQDEAFF. The DNA for the CDR3 is TGTGCCAGCAGCCGGAGACAGGACGAAGCTTTCTTT.

The chain combines TRBV7-9 with TRBJ1-2; tentatively, D is TRBD1 (6 bases). Trimming left V 4 bases short and J 2 bases short, with 11 bases between. This CDR3 region has 14 residues. CDR1 is SEHNR and CDR2 is FQNEAQ in the germline V gene (reference sequence). CDR3 sequence (DNA): TGTGCCAGCAGCTGGGACACCAAAAACTATGGCTACACCTTC. It translates to CASSWDTKNYGYTF.

This clone was seen just once. This chain links TRBV19 with TRBJ1-4, with 8 bases aligning to TRBD1. The CDR3 spans 15 residues. Germline CDR1 LNHDA, CDR2 SQIVND (reference sequence). With V trimmed by 4 bases and J by 0 bases, 1 base remained unmatched. The CDR3 DNA sequence: TGTGCCAGTAGTAGGGACAGGCCAACTAATGAAAAACTGTTTTTT. Translating it yields CASSRDRPTNEKLFF.

This chain uses TRBV6-5 with TRBJ1-2, with TRBD1 as a possible D gene (5 bases). The CDR3 has 14 residues. The germline V gene encodes CDR1 MNHEY and CDR2 SVGAGI. With 6 bases removed from V and 8 bases from J, the gap between germline ends came to 19 bases. CDR3 sequence: CASRALGGVDGYTF. The CDR3 DNA reads TGTGCCAGCAGGGCTCTGGGAGGGGTCGACGGCTACACCTTC.

V and J are TRBV5-6 and TRBJ2-5, with a possible D match to TRBD1 (5 bases). The CDR3 contains 12 residues. V was pared by 4 bases and J by 7 bases, with 11 bases between. Per the germline V gene, CDR1 is SGHDT and CDR2 is YYEEEE. The CDR3 here is CASSQSTGTQYF. The CDR3, as DNA: TGTGCCAGCAGCCAGTCCACAGGGACCCAGTACTTC.

The chain links TRBV7-2 to TRBJ1-4; 7 bases align to TRBD1. Germline CDR1 is SGHTA and CDR2 is FQGNSA. Trimming cost V 5 bases and J 7 bases; bases outside gene matches: 10. The CDR3 runs to 15 residues. The CDR3, as DNA: TGTGCCAGCAGCGTTACAGGGGTGGGAGGTGAAAAACTGTTTTTT. As protein: CASSVTGVGGEKLFF. Using reference TRBV7-2 and TRBJ1-4 for the parts outside the CDR3, the full variable domain is GAGVSQSPSNKVTEKGKDVELRCDPISGHTALYWYRQSLGQGLEFLIYFQGNSAPDKSGLPSDRFSAERTGGSVSTLTIQRTQQEDSAVYLCASSVTGVGGEKLFFGSGTQLSVL.

The CDR3 region has the DNA TGTGCCAGCGGAGGGGTGGCCGGGGAGCTGTTTTTT. This gives the protein CASGGVAGELFF. The chain joins TRBV9 to TRBJ2-2, with D possibly being TRBD2 (6 bases). V lost 7 bases and J lost 6, with 10 bases in between. Germline lookup yields CDR1 SGDLS and CDR2 YYNGEE. The CDR3 extends over 12 amino acids.